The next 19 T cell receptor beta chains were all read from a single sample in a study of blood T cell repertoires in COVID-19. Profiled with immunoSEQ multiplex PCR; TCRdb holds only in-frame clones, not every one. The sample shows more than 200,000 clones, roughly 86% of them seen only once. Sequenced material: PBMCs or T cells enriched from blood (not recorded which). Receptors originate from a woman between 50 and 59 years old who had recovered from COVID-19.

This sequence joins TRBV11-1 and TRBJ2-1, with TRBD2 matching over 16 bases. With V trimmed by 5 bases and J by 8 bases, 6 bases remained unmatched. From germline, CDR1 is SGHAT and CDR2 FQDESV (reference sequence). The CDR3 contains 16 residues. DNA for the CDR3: TGTGCCAGCAGCCCACCGGGACTAGCGGGGGGGGATGAGCAGTTCTTC. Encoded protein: CASSPPGLAGGDEQFF.

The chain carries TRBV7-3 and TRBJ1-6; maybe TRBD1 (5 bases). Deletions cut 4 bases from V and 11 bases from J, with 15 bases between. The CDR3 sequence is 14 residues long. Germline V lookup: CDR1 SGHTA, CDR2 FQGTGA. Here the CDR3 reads CASSSGTENAPLHF. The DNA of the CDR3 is TGTGCCAGCAGCTCTGGGACTGAGAACGCACCCCTCCACTTT.

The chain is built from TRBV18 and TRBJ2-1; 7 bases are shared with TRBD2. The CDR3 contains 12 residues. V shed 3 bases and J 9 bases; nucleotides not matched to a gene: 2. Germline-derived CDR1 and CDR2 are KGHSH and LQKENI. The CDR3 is CASSPTSREQFF. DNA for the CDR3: TGTGCCAGCTCACCGACTAGCCGTGAGCAGTTCTTC.

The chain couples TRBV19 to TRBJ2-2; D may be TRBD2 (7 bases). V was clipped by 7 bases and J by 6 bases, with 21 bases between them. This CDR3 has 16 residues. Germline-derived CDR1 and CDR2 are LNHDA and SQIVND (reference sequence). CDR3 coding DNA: TGTGCCAGTACCAATGGGGGGGGCTTTTTAGCCGGGGAGCTGTTTTTT. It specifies CASTNGGGFLAGELFF.

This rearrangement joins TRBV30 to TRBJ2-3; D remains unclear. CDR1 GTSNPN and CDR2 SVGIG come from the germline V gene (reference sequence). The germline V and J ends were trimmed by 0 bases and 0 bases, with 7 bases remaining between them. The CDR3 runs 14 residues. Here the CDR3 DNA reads TGTGCCTGGAGTGTAGAGAGGAGCACAGATACGCAGTATTTT. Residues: CAWSVERSTDTQYF.

CDR3 DNA: TGCGCCAGCGGGACTAGCGGGACACAAAACGAGCAGTACTTC. Protein: CASGTSGTQNEQYF. The V gene is TRBV5-1, the J gene TRBJ2-7; TRBD2 agrees at 13 bases. The germline CDR1 and CDR2 sequences are SGHRS and YFSETQ. CDR3 length equals 14 residues. V shed 7 bases, J shed 5 bases, and the junction held 6 bases outside the gene matches.

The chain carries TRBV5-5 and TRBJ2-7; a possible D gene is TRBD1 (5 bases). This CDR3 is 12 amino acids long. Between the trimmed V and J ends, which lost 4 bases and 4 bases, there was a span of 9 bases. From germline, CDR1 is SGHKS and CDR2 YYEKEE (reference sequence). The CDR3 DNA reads TGTGCCAGCAGCCCGGACACTTACGAGCAGTACTTC. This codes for CASSPDTYEQYF.

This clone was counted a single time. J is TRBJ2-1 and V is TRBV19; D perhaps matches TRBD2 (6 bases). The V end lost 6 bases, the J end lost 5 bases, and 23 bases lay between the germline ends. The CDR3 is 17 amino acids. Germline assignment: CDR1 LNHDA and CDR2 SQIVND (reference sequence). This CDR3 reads CASRPTPGLRSNNEQFF. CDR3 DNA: TGTGCCAGTAGACCCACCCCGGGACTTAGGTCGAACAATGAGCAGTTCTTC.

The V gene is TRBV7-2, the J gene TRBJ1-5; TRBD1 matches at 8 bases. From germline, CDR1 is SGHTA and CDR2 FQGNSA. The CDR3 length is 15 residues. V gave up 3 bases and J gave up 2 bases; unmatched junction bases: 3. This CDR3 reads CASSLSTGGNQPQHF. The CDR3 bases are TGTGCCAGCAGCTTGTCGACAGGGGGCAATCAGCCCCAGCATTTT.

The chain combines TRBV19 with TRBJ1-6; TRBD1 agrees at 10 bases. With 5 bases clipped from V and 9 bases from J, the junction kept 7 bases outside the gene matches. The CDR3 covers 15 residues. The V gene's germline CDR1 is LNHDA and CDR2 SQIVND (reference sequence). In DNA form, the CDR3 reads TGTGCCAGTAGTTCGACAGGGGGCGGTAGTTCACCCCTCCACTTT. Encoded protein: CASSSTGGGSSPLHF.

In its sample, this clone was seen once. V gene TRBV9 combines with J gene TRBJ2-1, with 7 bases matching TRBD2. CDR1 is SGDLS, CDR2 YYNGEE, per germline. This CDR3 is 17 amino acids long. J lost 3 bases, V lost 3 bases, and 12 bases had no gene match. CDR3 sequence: CASSEPRERGVYNEQFF. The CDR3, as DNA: TGTGCCAGCAGCGAGCCACGAGAGCGGGGAGTCTACAATGAGCAGTTCTTC. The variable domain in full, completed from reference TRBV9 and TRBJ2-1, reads DSGVTQTPKHLITATGQRVTLRCSPRSGDLSVYWYQQSLDQGLQFLIQYYNGEERAKGNILERFSAQQFPDLHSELNLSSLELGDSALYFCASSEPRERGVYNEQFFGPGTRLTVL.

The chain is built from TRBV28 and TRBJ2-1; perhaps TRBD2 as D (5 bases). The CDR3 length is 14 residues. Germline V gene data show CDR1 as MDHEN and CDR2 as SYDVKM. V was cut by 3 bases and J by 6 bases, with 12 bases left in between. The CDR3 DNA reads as TGTGCCAGCAGTTTCGGGTCGGCGGGCAATGAGCAGTTCTTC. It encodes CASSFGSAGNEQFF.

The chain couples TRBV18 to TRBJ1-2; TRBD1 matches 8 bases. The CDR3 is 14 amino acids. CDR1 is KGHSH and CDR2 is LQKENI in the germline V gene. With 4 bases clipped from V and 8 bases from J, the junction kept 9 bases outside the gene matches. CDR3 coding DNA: TGTGCCAGCTCACTCGGACAGGGCATGGAAGGCTACACCTTC. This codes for CASSLGQGMEGYTF.

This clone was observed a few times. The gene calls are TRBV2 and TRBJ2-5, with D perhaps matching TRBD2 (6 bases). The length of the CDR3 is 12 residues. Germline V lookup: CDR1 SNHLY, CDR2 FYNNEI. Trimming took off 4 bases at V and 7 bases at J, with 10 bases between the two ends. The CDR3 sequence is CASSAQEGTQYF. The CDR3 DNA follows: TGTGCCAGCAGTGCCCAGGAGGGGACCCAGTACTTC.

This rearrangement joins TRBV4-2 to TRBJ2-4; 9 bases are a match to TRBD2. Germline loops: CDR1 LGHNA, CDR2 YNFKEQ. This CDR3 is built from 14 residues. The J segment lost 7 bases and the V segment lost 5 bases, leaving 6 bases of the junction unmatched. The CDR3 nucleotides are TGTGCCAGCAGCTCGACTAGCGGAGACAACATTCAGTACTTC. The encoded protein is CASSSTSGDNIQYF.

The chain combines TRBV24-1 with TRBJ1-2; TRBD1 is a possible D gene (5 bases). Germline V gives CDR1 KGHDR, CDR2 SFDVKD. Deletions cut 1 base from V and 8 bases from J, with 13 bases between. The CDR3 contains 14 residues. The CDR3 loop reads CATSDFSGSEGYTF. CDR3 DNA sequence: TGTGCCACCAGTGATTTTTCAGGGTCAGAGGGCTACACCTTC.

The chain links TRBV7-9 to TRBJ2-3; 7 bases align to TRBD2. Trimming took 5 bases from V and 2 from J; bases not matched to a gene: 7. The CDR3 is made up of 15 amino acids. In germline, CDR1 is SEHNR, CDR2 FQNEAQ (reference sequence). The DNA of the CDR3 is TGTGCCAGCAGCCAACTCGGGAGGTACACAGATACGCAGTATTTT. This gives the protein CASSQLGRYTDTQYF.

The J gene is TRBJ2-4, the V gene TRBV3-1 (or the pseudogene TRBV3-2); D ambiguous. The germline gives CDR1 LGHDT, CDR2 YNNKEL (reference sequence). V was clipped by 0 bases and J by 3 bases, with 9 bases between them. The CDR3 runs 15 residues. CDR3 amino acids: CASSQELQNKNIQYF. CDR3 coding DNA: TGTGCCAGCAGCCAAGAGCTACAGAACAAAAACATTCAGTACTTC.

The CDR3 here is CASSLSSGTSGRVYNEQFF. The DNA for the CDR3 is TGTGCCAGCAGCTTATCTTCCGGGACTAGCGGGAGGGTTTACAATGAGCAGTTCTTC. The J gene is TRBJ2-1, the V gene TRBV7-2, with 16 bases aligning to TRBD2. V lost 2 bases and J lost 4; bases outside the gene matches: 8. The CDR3 sequence is 19 residues long. Germline-derived CDR1 and CDR2 are SGHTA and FQGNSA.